Each of the 24 T cell receptor beta chains below was sequenced from the same sample in a study of blood T cells in healthy people across ages. Then a second PCR, running about 6 to 12 cycles, was carried out with a sample-barcoded 5' primer and a J-beta primer mix. Each CDR3 protein gets one entry after TCRdb re-called the 5' RACE reads with MiXCR. The sample lists 600,000 to 850,000 distinct CDR3 sequences, around 46% seen once, with 20% in the top ten. The material sequenced was blood. These receptors came from an older woman in good health.

V usage is TRBV4-2 and J usage is TRBJ2-4; 7 nucleotides align to TRBD2. CDR1 and CDR2 from the germline V gene are LGHNA and YNFKEQ. V shed 1 base and J 4 bases; nucleotides not matched to a gene: 4. The CDR3 spans 15 residues. The CDR3: CASSQAGGRKNIQYF. For the CDR3, the DNA is TGTGCCAGCAGCCAAGCGGGGGGAAGAAAAAACATTCAGTACTTC.

The chain uses TRBV7-6 and TRBJ2-1; 7 nucleotides match TRBD2. This CDR3 is built from 13 residues. With 5 bases clipped from V and 10 bases from J, the junction kept 8 bases outside the gene matches. Germline V gene sequence: CDR1 SGHVS, CDR2 FNYEAQ. This CDR3 reads CASSAFAGDEQFF. The CDR3 DNA reads TGTGCCAGCAGCGCTTTTGCGGGGGACGAGCAGTTCTTC.

The genes are TRBV7-9 and TRBJ2-7; TRBD1 aligns across 8 bases. The better agreement between TRBJ2-5 and the DNA end casts doubt on the J call. Germline CDR1 reads SEHNR; CDR2 reads FQNEAQ (reference sequence). The CDR3 loop spans 14 amino acids. The CDR3 reads CASSPGQVGGTQYF. In DNA form, the CDR3 reads TGTGCCAGCAGCCCGGGACAGGTGGGCGGGACCCAGTACTTC.

The V gene is TRBV28, the J gene TRBJ2-5; the D gene could be TRBD1 or TRBD2 (5 bases each). CDR1 is MDHEN and CDR2 is SYDVKM in the germline V gene. The V gene lost 6 bases and the J gene lost 11 bases, with 31 bases spanning the gap. The CDR3 is made up of 17 amino acids. The CDR3: CASRRGTVPVFGNEQYF. CDR3 bases: TGTGCCAGCAGGAGGGGAACAGTTCCTGTTTTCGGCAATGAGCAGTACTTC.

The CDR3 DNA is TGTGCCAGCAGCCCCGGACTAGCGGGGATGGATACGCAGTATTTT. Its translation: CASSPGLAGMDTQYF. This chain uses TRBV7-3 with TRBJ2-3, with 12 bases identical to TRBD2. After removal of 5 bases from V and 6 bases from J, the junction contained 6 bases not matched to a gene. CDR1 and CDR2 (germline): SGHTA, FQGTGA. CDR3 length equals 15 residues. The full variable domain, its missing parts supplied by reference TRBV7-3 and TRBJ2-3, is GAGVSQTPSNKVTEKGKYVELRCDPISGHTALYWYRQSLGQGPEFLIYFQGTGAADDSGLPNDRFFAVRPEGSVSTLKIQRTERGDSAVYLCASSPGLAGMDTQYFGPGTRLTVL.

This clonotype was seen more than once but under ten times. The rearrangement links TRBV28 to TRBJ2-1; 11 positions match TRBD2. CDR3 length equals 16 residues. Trimming cost V 5 bases and J 6 bases; bases outside gene matches: 9. CDR1 and CDR2 from the germline V gene are MDHEN and SYDVKM. The CDR3 nucleotides read TGTGCCAGCAGTCATTCCGGGACTAGCGGTCTCAATGAGCAGTTCTTC. Amino acids: CASSHSGTSGLNEQFF.

The table lists this clonotype with a few counts. The rearrangement links TRBV7-8 to TRBJ2-1; 10 bases are a match to TRBD1. The ends lost 4 bases at V and 7 bases at J; junction bases unmatched: 7. Looked up from germline, CDR1 is SGHVS and CDR2 is FQNEAQ. This CDR3 comprises 15 residues. The CDR3 sequence: CASSSGQGVKNEQFF. CDR3 bases: TGTGCCAGCAGCTCAGGACAGGGGGTGAAGAATGAGCAGTTCTTC. The variable domain in full, completed from reference TRBV7-8 and TRBJ2-1, reads GAGVSQSPRYKVAKRGQDVALRCDPISGHVSLFWYQQALGQGPEFLTYFQNEAQLDKSGLPSDRFFAERPEGSVSTLKIQRTQQEDSAVYLCASSSGQGVKNEQFFGPGTRLTVL.

This chain links TRBV20-1 with TRBJ2-1; D is possibly TRBD1 (5 bases). The CDR3 sequence is 14 residues long. Per the germline V gene, CDR1 is DFQATT and CDR2 is SNEGSKA (reference sequence). V lost 7 bases to trimming and J lost 7 bases, with 20 bases between them. The CDR3 sequence is CSVHKGLVGNEQFF. The DNA for the CDR3 is TGCAGTGTTCACAAGGGGCTGGTAGGAAATGAGCAGTTCTTC.

This chain uses TRBV25-1 with TRBJ1-5; no firm D call. Trimming stripped 4 bases from V and 3 bases from J, with 10 bases between. CDR3 size: 14 residues. Germline-derived CDR1 and CDR2 are MGHDK and SYGVNS. In nucleotides, the CDR3 is TGTGCCAGCAGTGGGAGGGAGGCCAATCAGCCCCAGCATTTT. This translates into CASSGREANQPQHF. The full variable domain, completed using reference TRBV25-1 and TRBJ1-5, is EADIYQTPRYLVIGTGKKITLECSQTMGHDKMYWYQQDPGMELHLIHYSYGVNSTEKGDLSSESTVSRIRTEHFPLTLESARPSHTSQYLCASSGREANQPQHFGDGTRLSIL.

Worth noting for this clonotype: Given a much more abundant clone one base away, this may be a read error. The chain links TRBV29-1 to TRBJ2-7, with 10 bases aligning to TRBD2. TRBJ2-5 matches the DNA end more closely, so the J call is doubtful. Germline loops: CDR1 SQVTM, CDR2 ANQGSEA. This CDR3 comprises 12 residues. The CDR3 protein is CSAAIAGGTQYF. DNA of the CDR3: TGCAGCGCCGCAATAGCGGGAGGGACCCAGTACTTC.

The chain couples TRBV7-3 to TRBJ2-5; the D is unclear. Germline assignment: CDR1 SGHTA and CDR2 FQGTGA. Trimming stripped 1 base from V and 11 bases from J, with 17 bases between. The CDR3 is made up of 14 amino acids. The CDR3, as DNA: TGTGCCAGCAGCTTAAGGGAAGGGCGGCATGAGCAGTACTTC. Residues: CASSLREGRHEQYF.

The chain recombines TRBV5-1 with TRBJ2-7; D is uncertain. CDR3 length: 15 residues. The V gene's germline CDR1 is SGHRS and CDR2 YFSETQ. The V gene lost 3 bases and the J gene lost 1 base, with 14 bases spanning the gap. The CDR3 loop is CASSYESFPSYEQYF. The CDR3 nucleotides are TGCGCCAGCAGCTATGAGTCCTTCCCGTCCTACGAGCAGTACTTC.

This chain joins TRBV20-1 and TRBJ2-7; TRBD2 aligns across 7 bases. The CDR3 has 14 residues. CDR1 is DFQATT, CDR2 SNEGSKA, per germline (reference sequence). With V trimmed by 0 bases and J by 0 bases, 2 bases remained unmatched. The CDR3 reads CSARDAGDSYEQYF. The CDR3 nucleotides are TGCAGTGCTAGAGATGCGGGGGACTCCTACGAGCAGTACTTC.

As concerns this clonotype: The junction does not match germline at one end; this may be a read error. V usage is TRBV9 and J usage is TRBJ2-7, with TRBD2 as a possible D gene (5 bases). Germline assignment: CDR1 SGDLS and CDR2 YYNGEE. The CDR3 runs 14 residues. The CDR3: CASSPATGSYGQYF. In DNA form, the CDR3 reads TGTGCCAGCAGCCCTGCCACGGGGAGCTACGGGCAGTACTTC.

This chain joins TRBV20-1 and TRBJ2-5, with D uncertain. The V gene lost 5 bases and the J gene lost 5 bases, with 18 bases spanning the gap. The CDR3 consists of 14 residues. Looked up from germline, CDR1 is DFQATT and CDR2 is SNEGSKA (reference sequence). The CDR3 DNA reads as TGCAGTGCTGCCCGGACCCTCGGTTCGGAGACCCAGTACTTC. Translated: CSAARTLGSETQYF.

This chain links TRBV9 with TRBJ2-6; unclear D gene. The CDR3 consists of 14 residues. Trimming removed 4 bases at V and 4 bases at J, with 9 bases between. From germline, CDR1 is SGDLS and CDR2 YYNGEE. CDR3 nucleotides: TGTGCCAGCAGCCCCAGGCTCGGGGCCAACGTCCTGACTTTC. Encoded protein: CASSPRLGANVLTF.

The rearrangement links TRBV20-1 to TRBJ2-7; 7 bases align to TRBD2. Germline assignment: CDR1 DFQATT and CDR2 SNEGSKA (reference sequence). Trimming took 3 bases from V and 0 from J; bases not matched to a gene: 11. The CDR3 sequence is 16 residues long. CDR3 nucleotides: TGCAGTGCTAGTAATCCCGGGGAGGGGCTCTCCTACGAGCAGTACTTC. This codes for CSASNPGEGLSYEQYF.

This chain uses TRBV15 with TRBJ1-5; tentatively, D is TRBD1 (5 bases). The length of the CDR3 is 16 residues. Trimming took off 1 base at V and 2 bases at J, with 12 bases between the two ends. The germline gives CDR1 LNHNV, CDR2 YYDKDF (reference sequence). CDR3 loop: CATSRGGHQGNQPQHF. The CDR3, as DNA: TGTGCCACCAGCAGAGGCGGACATCAGGGCAATCAGCCCCAGCATTTT.

The gene calls are TRBV6-4 and TRBJ2-3, with D possibly matching TRBD2 (7 bases). This CDR3 has 15 amino acids. Germline V gene lookup returns CDR1 MRHNA and CDR2 SNTAGT. Trimming removed 2 bases at V and 2 bases at J, with 11 bases between. The CDR3 DNA follows: TGTGCCAGCAGTGACGAGGGGGGGCCCACAGATACGCAGTATTTT. It translates to CASSDEGGPTDTQYF.

In this sample, this clonotype turned up once. The chain is built from TRBV6-2 or TRBV6-3 and TRBJ2-7; unclear D gene. The germline V gene has CDR1 MNHEY and CDR2 SVGEGT. The CDR3 sequence is 15 residues long. Deletions cut 5 bases from V and 3 bases from J, with 17 bases between. DNA for the CDR3: TGTGCCAGCAGTGACCCCGACCCACCGGGCTACGAGCAGTACTTC. Its translation is CASSDPDPPGYEQYF.

CDR3 loop: CASSAAGVGSYEQYF. The CDR3 DNA is TGTGCCAGCTCCGCGGCAGGGGTTGGATCCTACGAGCAGTACTTC. The chain uses TRBV6-2 or TRBV6-3 and TRBJ2-7, with TRBD1 as a possible D gene (6 bases). V lost 8 bases and J 1 base, leaving 18 bases between the germline ends. The CDR3 spans 15 residues. Germline CDR1 is MNHEY and CDR2 is SVGEGT.

The chain uses TRBV18 and TRBJ1-2, with D possibly matching TRBD1 (5 bases). The V gene's germline CDR1 is KGHSH and CDR2 LQKENI. There are 16 residues in the CDR3. V was cut by 3 bases and J by 4 bases, with 18 bases left in between. CDR3 protein: CASSPPGTQGRYGYTF. CDR3 nucleotide sequence: TGTGCCAGCTCACCGCCTGGGACCCAAGGTCGCTATGGCTACACCTTC.

This chain uses TRBV5-1 with TRBJ2-3, with TRBD1 matching over 10 bases. The V gene end was trimmed by 0 bases and the J gene end by 3 bases; junction bases not matched to a gene: 4. CDR3 length: 16 amino acids. Germline V gene data show CDR1 as SGHRS and CDR2 as YFSETQ. The CDR3 DNA follows: TGCGCCAGCAGCTTGGGGGACAGGGGAGGGACAGATACGCAGTATTTT. Translation gives CASSLGDRGGTDTQYF.

The chain joins TRBV9 to TRBJ1-2, with TRBD1 as a possible D gene (5 bases). The V gene lost 2 bases and the J gene lost 4 bases, with 12 bases spanning the gap. The germline V gene has CDR1 SGDLS and CDR2 YYNGEE. This CDR3 has 14 amino acids. CDR3 in DNA: TGTGCCAGCAGCGTGGGGGGAGGGAGCTATGGCTACACCTTC. This codes for CASSVGGGSYGYTF.